This paragraph reports one TCR beta chain. The antigen is not known. This specimen comes from a study of cytomegalovirus exposure and HLA in healthy donors. The wider study: The roughly 120 validation repertoires used the same platform as the approximately 700 first-cohort repertoires (as reported by a later analysis).

Per germline, CDR1 GTSNPN and CDR2 SVGIG (reference sequence). The V end was cut by 3 bases, the J end by 13 bases, with 16 bases between. CDR3 length equals 13 residues. The repertoire was sequenced with immunoSEQ multiplex PCR; TCRdb's copy has only in-frame clones and lacks some. Among fewer than 300,000 clones listed, 70% to 90% were seen once. Study-wide findings and caveats: The classifier reportedly diagnosed cytomegalovirus status with high specificity and sensitivity. Altogether, some 170 TCR beta chains were recorded as cytomegalovirus-associated.

Material for sequencing was PBMCs. The rearrangement uses TRBV30 and TRBJ1-6; weak D call: TRBD1 (6 bases). This TCR derives from a woman aged 18 to 35 in good health and CMV-seronegative. The CDR3 bases are TGTGCCTGGAGCGGCAGGGGCGATAGTCCCCTCCACTTT. This translates into CAWSGRGDSPLHF.